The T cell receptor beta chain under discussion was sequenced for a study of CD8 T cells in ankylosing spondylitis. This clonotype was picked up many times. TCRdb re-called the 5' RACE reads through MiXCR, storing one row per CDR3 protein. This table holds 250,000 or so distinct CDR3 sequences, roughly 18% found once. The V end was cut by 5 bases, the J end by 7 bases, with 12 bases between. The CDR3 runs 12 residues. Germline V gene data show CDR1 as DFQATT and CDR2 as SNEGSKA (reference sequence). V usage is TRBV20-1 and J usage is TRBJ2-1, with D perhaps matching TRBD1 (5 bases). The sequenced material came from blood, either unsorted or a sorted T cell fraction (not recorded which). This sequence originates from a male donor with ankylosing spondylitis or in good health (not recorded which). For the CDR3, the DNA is TGCAGTGCTCAGCGCCAGGGAAATGAGCAGTTCTTC. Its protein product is CSAQRQGNEQFF.